The rows below give T cell receptor beta chains drawn from one sample of a study of shared clonotypes between healthy human individuals. Produced via immunoSEQ multiplex PCR; TCRdb's table is partial and in-frame only. The sample lists about 2,500,000 clones; around nine tenths were seen once. The sequencing input was naive CD4+ T cells sorted from blood. The receptors come from a man between 18 and 35 years old in good health. CDR3s include the opening cysteine and the closing phenylalanine or tryptophan. The D gene is left open where the match is weak. A clone size is listed for some rows: how often the clone was seen (once, few, many), or a class if it is expanded.

TRBD1,-,TRBJ1-5,TRBV2,CASRRQGVQPQHF,TGTGCCAGCAGGCGACAGGGAGTCCAGCCCCAGCATTTT
TRBD1,-,TRBJ1-5,TRBV9,CASSETGDQPQHF,TGTGCCAGCAGCGAAACAGGGGATCAGCCCCAGCATTTT
TRBD1,-,TRBJ2-7,TRBV6-5,CASSYGTGGFEQYF,TGTGCCAGCAGTTACGGGACAGGGGGCTTCGAGCAGTACTTC
TRBD1,-,TRBJ2-1,TRBV18,CASSPPFGQGNNEQFF,TGTGCCAGCTCACCTCCTTTCGGACAGGGGAACAATGAGCAGTTCTTC
TRBD2,once,TRBJ2-2,TRBV9,CASSVDSRIVGGRAGELFF,TGTGCCAGCAGCGTAGACAGCCGTATTGTGGGAGGGAGGGCCGGGGAGCTGTTTTTT
-,once,TRBJ2-1,TRBV5-1,CASSLDLAGNNEQFF,TGCGCCAGCAGCTTGGATCTAGCTGGAAACAATGAGCAGTTCTTC
-,-,TRBJ2-7,TRBV5-1,CASSFTGVYEQYF,TGCGCCAGCAGCTTTACGGGGGTCTACGAGCAGTACTTC
-,-,TRBJ2-2,TRBV7-2,CASSLELSNGELFF,TGTGCCAGCAGCTTAGAACTTAGTAATGGGGAGCTGTTTTTT
-,-,TRBJ2-3,TRBV14,CASSQAGATDTQYF,TGTGCCAGCAGCCAAGCGGGTGCCACAGATACGCAGTATTTT
TRBD1,-,TRBJ2-3,TRBV28,CASRGQGATDTQYF,TGTGCCAGCCGGGGACAGGGGGCGACAGATACGCAGTATTTT
-,-,TRBJ1-5,TRBV19,CASGEDRPLSNQPQHF,TGTGCCAGTGGGGAAGACAGGCCCCTTAGCAATCAGCCCCAGCATTTT
-,once,TRBJ2-3,TRBV6-5,CASRVEGGTDTQYF,TGTGCCAGCAGGGTGGAGGGCGGCACAGATACGCAGTATTTT
-,few,TRBJ1-5,TRBV6-1,CASSLQAGQPQHF,TGTGCCAGCAGCTTACAGGCTGGCCAGCCCCAGCATTTT
TRBD1,-,TRBJ1-1,TRBV5-1,CASSLDRERYGTEAFF,TGCGCCAGCAGCCTTGACAGGGAGAGGTATGGCACTGAAGCTTTCTTT
-,once,TRBJ1-5,TRBV19,CASSIGQGNQPQHF,TGTGCCAGTAGTATAGGGCAGGGCAATCAGCCCCAGCATTTT
-,-,TRBJ1-4,TRBV11-2,CASSWGVGEKLFF,TGTGCCAGCAGCTGGGGAGTGGGAGAAAAACTGTTTTTT
-,-,TRBJ1-1,TRBV29-1,CSVGVFTEAFF,TGCAGCGTGGGGGTGTTCACTGAAGCTTTCTTT
-,few,TRBJ1-1,TRBV30,CAWSARLGTEAFF,TGTGCCTGGAGTGCACGACTGGGCACTGAAGCTTTCTTT
-,-,TRBJ2-2,TRBV9,CASSPGWGAGELFF,TGTGCCAGCAGCCCAGGCTGGGGAGCCGGGGAGCTGTTTTTT
TRBD2,-,TRBJ2-7,TRBV7-2,CASTFSGGSYEQYF,TGTGCCAGCACCTTCTCGGGGGGGTCCTACGAGCAGTACTTC
TRBD2,-,TRBJ2-7,TRBV6-5,CASLTGGPQEQYF,TGTGCCAGCTTGACGGGAGGGCCTCAGGAGCAGTACTTC
-,-,TRBJ2-4,TRBV5-4,CASSRVGGPKNIQYF,TGTGCCAGCAGCCGGGTCGGGGGGCCCAAAAACATTCAGTACTTC
TRBD1,-,TRBJ1-4,TRBV11-2,CASSLGQGAMVGTNEKLFF,TGTGCCAGCAGCTTGGGGCAGGGGGCGATGGTGGGAACTAATGAAAAACTGTTTTTT
TRBD1,-,TRBJ2-5,TRBV6-6,CASSPGTGKDETQYF,TGTGCCAGCAGCCCCGGGACAGGGAAGGACGAGACCCAGTACTTC
TRBD1,-,TRBJ1-1,TRBV19,CASSPYGQGATEAFF,TGTGCCAGTAGTCCGTACGGACAGGGTGCCACTGAAGCTTTCTTT
-,-,TRBJ2-5,TRBV27,CASSIEQGQTQYF,TGTGCCAGCAGCATTGAACAGGGACAGACCCAGTACTTC
TRBD1,once,TRBJ1-2,TRBV18,CASSPPGQANYGYTF,TGTGCCAGCTCACCACCTGGACAGGCTAACTATGGCTACACCTTC